This T cell receptor beta chain was obtained from a study of post-analysis software for immune sequencing data. Findings of the study overall: When patients were compared with controls, 4 or 5 TRBV segments were more frequent, TRBV5-6, TRBV5-1 and TRBV20-1 among them.

Germline V gene sequence: CDR1 SGHRS, CDR2 YFSETQ. The CDR3 consists of 15 residues. Trimming shortened V by 2 bases and J by 8 bases, and 19 bases separated the two germline ends. This clonotype was seen more than once but under ten times. The target antigen is unknown. Prepared TCR beta cDNA libraries contained unique molecular identifiers. Researchers reported roughly 0.5 million cDNA molecules coming from 1 to 10 million T cells. TCRdb reanalysed the PCR reads using MiXCR and keeps one entry per CDR3 protein. The table includes about 540,000 distinct CDR3 sequences, roughly 34% detected once. Sequenced input: blood. This chain links TRBV5-1 with TRBJ1-2, with a tentative D call TRBD1 (5 bases). The receptor's source is a girl aged 2-17 years with multiple sclerosis. CDR3 DNA sequence: TGCGCCAGCAGCTTCGGGGCCCTGGGCCCGGGGGGCTACACCTTC. Translation gives CASSFGALGPGGYTF.